The 30 T cell receptor beta chains given below trace back to one sample, sequenced in a study of shared clonotypes between healthy human individuals. This table comes from immunoSEQ multiplex PCR, and its TCRdb copy is limited to in-frame clones, with some not included. Among a few million clones, just over 90% were seen once, and the ten largest hold over 0.12%. Sequencing was carried out using naive CD4+ T cells sorted from blood. The sample's subset: CD45RA+ positively selected. Source of these receptors: a man aged 18 to 29 in good health.

The chain links TRBV28 to TRBJ2-3; D gene uncertain. The V gene lost 3 bases and the J gene lost 9 bases, with 16 bases spanning the gap. The CDR3 covers 14 residues. Germline V gives CDR1 MDHEN, CDR2 SYDVKM. CDR3 sequence: CASSFLGQRGTQYF. In nucleotides, the CDR3 is TGTGCCAGCAGTTTCTTAGGGCAGCGCGGCACGCAGTATTTT.

The V and J genes are TRBV28 and TRBJ2-5, with D unresolved. The length of the CDR3 is 15 residues. Germline loops: CDR1 MDHEN, CDR2 SYDVKM. Trimming left V 2 bases short and J 4 bases short, with 14 bases between. The CDR3 DNA reads TGTGCCAGCAGTTTAATTTCCTCTGGGCCAGAGACCCAGTACTTC. Translated: CASSLISSGPETQYF.

The chain has TRBV29-1 and TRBJ2-5; TRBD2 might be the D (6 bases). V gave up 0 bases and J gave up 4 bases, with 12 bases separating them. This CDR3 is built from 14 residues. Germline CDR1 is SQVTM and CDR2 is ANQGSEA. The CDR3, as DNA: TGCAGCGTTGAAGAGGCGGGGCTGGGAGAGACCCAGTACTTC. This encodes CSVEEAGLGETQYF.

The chain is built from TRBV7-9 and TRBJ2-1; 11 bases are shared with TRBD2. Germline CDR1 SEHNR, CDR2 FQNEAQ (reference sequence). The CDR3 extends over 15 amino acids. V gave up 5 bases and J gave up 9 bases; unmatched junction bases: 9. Here the CDR3 reads CASSATSGSYGEQFF. The CDR3 nucleotides are TGTGCCAGCAGCGCCACTAGCGGGAGTTATGGTGAGCAGTTCTTC.

The genes are TRBV7-2 and TRBJ2-3; D unresolved. The V and J ends lost 5 bases and 6 bases respectively, with 12 bases between them. Germline CDR1 reads SGHTA; CDR2 reads FQGNSA. CDR3 size: 13 residues. The CDR3, as DNA: TGTGCCAGCAGCCTTCCACCTTTGGATACGCAGTATTTT. Amino acids: CASSLPPLDTQYF.

On this clone: The sample contains more than one DNA sequence encoding this CDR3. The genes are TRBV7-9 and TRBJ1-4; D uncertain. The CDR3 loop spans 11 amino acids. Germline values: CDR1 SEHNR, CDR2 FQNEAQ (reference sequence). The V end was cut by 5 bases, the J end by 8 bases, with 6 bases between. The chain's CDR3 is CASSPGEKLFF. The DNA for the CDR3 is TGTGCCAGCAGCCCCGGGGAAAAACTGTTTTTT.

V is TRBV10-3 and J is TRBJ2-7, with unresolved D. Trimming cost V 2 bases and J 2 bases, with 4 bases left between them. Germline values: CDR1 ENHRY, CDR2 SYGVKD. The CDR3 spans 12 residues. The CDR3 sequence: CAISEDPYEQYF. Here the CDR3 DNA reads TGTGCCATCAGTGAGGACCCCTACGAGCAGTACTTC.

The chain joins TRBV5-5 to TRBJ2-1; 7 bases match TRBD2. Unmatched junction bases numbered 3, after V lost 4 bases and J lost 5 bases. This CDR3 comprises 13 residues. From germline, CDR1 is SGHKS and CDR2 YYEKEE (reference sequence). The CDR3 DNA follows: TGTGCCAGCAGCGGGAGGGTGGACAATGAGCAGTTCTTC. Its protein product is CASSGRVDNEQFF. Full variable domain (missing parts from reference TRBV5-5 and TRBJ2-1): DAGVTQSPTHLIKTRGQQVTLRCSPISGHKSVSWYQQVLGQGPQFIFQYYEKEERGRGNFPDRFSARQFPNYSSELNVNALLLGDSALYLCASSGRVDNEQFFGPGTRLTVL.

The J gene is TRBJ1-2, the V gene TRBV7-9; D remains ambiguous. V lost 1 base and J lost 6, with 12 bases in between. The CDR3 spans 14 residues. CDR1 is SEHNR, CDR2 FQNEAQ, per germline (reference sequence). CDR3 region: CASSLVVQLDGYTF. In DNA form, the CDR3 reads TGTGCCAGCAGCTTAGTGGTACAGTTGGATGGCTACACCTTC. The full variable domain, rest sourced from reference TRBV7-9 and TRBJ1-2, is DTGVSQNPRHKITKRGQNVTFRCDPISEHNRLYWYRQTLGQGPEFLTYFQNEAQLEKSRLLSDRFSAERPKGSFSTLEIQRTEQGDSAMYLCASSLVVQLDGYTFGSGTRLTVV.

This clone was seen a single time. V gene TRBV2 combines with J gene TRBJ1-6; D remains ambiguous. The CDR3 extends over 14 amino acids. Per the germline V gene, CDR1 is SNHLY and CDR2 is FYNNEI. V lost 3 bases, J lost 6 bases, and 9 bases lay in between. CDR3 DNA: TGTGCCAGCAGTGAGGCGGGGTTTAATTCACCCCTCCACTTT. Translating gives CASSEAGFNSPLHF. Combining the CDR3 with reference TRBV2 and TRBJ1-6 gives the whole variable domain EPEVTQTPSHQVTQMGQEVILRCVPISNHLYFYWYRQILGQKVEFLVSFYNNEISEKSEIFDDQFSVERPDGSNFTLKIRSTKLEDSAMYFCASSEAGFNSPLHFGNGTRLTVT.

The gene calls are TRBV5-1 and TRBJ1-1; TRBD1 is a possible D gene (6 bases). V was pared by 5 bases and J by 1 base, with 15 bases between. The CDR3 is made up of 15 amino acids. Germline assignment: CDR1 SGHRS and CDR2 YFSETQ. CDR3 in DNA: TGCGCCAGCAGGACGCCCGGGACACCGAACACTGAAGCTTTCTTT. This encodes CASRTPGTPNTEAFF. The variable domain in full, completed from reference TRBV5-1 and TRBJ1-1, reads KAGVTQTPRYLIKTRGQQVTLSCSPISGHRSVSWYQQTPGQGLQFLFEYFSETQRNKGNFPGRFSGRQFSNSRSEMNVSTLELGDSALYLCASRTPGTPNTEAFFGQGTRLTVV.

V usage is TRBV28 and J usage is TRBJ2-7, with D possibly matching TRBD1 (6 bases). Germline-derived CDR1 and CDR2 are MDHEN and SYDVKM. CDR3 length: 15 residues. V lost 3 bases and J 0 bases, leaving 12 bases between the germline ends. This CDR3 is CASSLDGTSSYEQYF. CDR3 nucleotide sequence: TGTGCCAGCAGTTTGGACGGGACATCCTCCTACGAGCAGTACTTC.

The CDR3 protein is CAWSLPTGGNSPLHF. The CDR3 DNA follows: TGTGCCTGGAGTTTGCCGACAGGGGGGAATTCACCCCTCCACTTT. The chain uses TRBV30 and TRBJ1-6; 9 bases map to TRBD1. J gave up 7 bases and V 2 bases, and 6 bases lay outside the gene matches. Germline values: CDR1 GTSNPN, CDR2 SVGIG (reference sequence). The CDR3 sequence is 15 residues long. The full variable domain, with the rest looked up from reference TRBV30 and TRBJ1-6, is SQTIHQWPATLVQPVGSPLSLECTVEGTSNPNLYWYRQAAGRGLQLLFYSVGIGQISSEVPQNLSASRPQDRQFILSSKKLLLSDSGFYLCAWSLPTGGNSPLHFGNGTRLTVT.

The J gene is TRBJ2-6, the V gene TRBV5-8; D is ambiguous. The CDR3 consists of 16 residues. V lost 0 bases and J lost 4, with 11 bases in between. Germline CDR1 SGHTS, CDR2 YDEGEE. The CDR3 loop reads CASSLVYIAGANVLTF. CDR3 nucleotides: TGTGCCAGCAGCTTGGTTTATATCGCCGGGGCCAACGTCCTGACTTTC.

The rearrangement uses TRBV6-6 and TRBJ1-1; 7 positions agree with TRBD1. V shed 7 bases and J 0 bases; nucleotides not matched to a gene: 8. CDR1 is MNHNY, CDR2 SVGAGI, per germline (reference sequence). This CDR3 spans 15 amino acids. The CDR3 nucleotides read TGTGCCAGCAACTTACAGGGGATCATGAACACTGAAGCTTTCTTT. Translating gives CASNLQGIMNTEAFF.

V and J are TRBV19 and TRBJ1-6; 7 bases line up with TRBD1. Germline V gives CDR1 LNHDA, CDR2 SQIVND (reference sequence). V gave up 7 bases and J gave up 9 bases; unmatched junction bases: 6. This CDR3 spans 13 amino acids. The CDR3: CASTQGQSSPLHF. The CDR3 DNA follows: TGTGCCAGTACCCAGGGACAGAGTTCACCCCTCCACTTT.

V is TRBV5-6 and J is TRBJ2-1; 8 positions match TRBD1. With 4 bases clipped from V and 6 bases from J, the junction kept 9 bases outside the gene matches. CDR3 size: 15 residues. Per the germline V gene, CDR1 is SGHDT and CDR2 is YYEEEE. The CDR3 region is CASSTMGQAFNEQFF. The CDR3 coding sequence is TGTGCCAGCAGCACCATGGGACAGGCGTTCAATGAGCAGTTCTTC.

A remark on this clone: Other DNA sequences within the sample encode an identical CDR3. The CDR3 loop is CSVRVYNEQFF. The CDR3 DNA reads TGCAGTGTCAGGGTCTACAATGAGCAGTTCTTC. The chain carries TRBV20-1 and TRBJ2-1, with a tentative D call TRBD1 (5 bases). The germline V and J ends were trimmed by 7 bases and 3 bases, with 7 bases remaining between them. The CDR3 sequence is 11 residues long. The germline gives CDR1 DFQATT, CDR2 SNEGSKA (reference sequence).

This clone was counted a few times. The CDR3 DNA follows: TGTGCCAGCAGTGGGCTTCCAGCGGGGGGAACAGATACGCAGTATTTT. Translation gives CASSGLPAGGTDTQYF. The V call is TRBV6-1, the J call TRBJ2-3; the match to TRBD2 covers 9 bases. Germline assignment: CDR1 MNHNS and CDR2 SASEGT. The V and J ends lost 4 bases and 3 bases, in that order; junction bases with no gene match: 8. There are 16 residues in the CDR3.

The V call is TRBV5-1, the J call TRBJ2-7; no clear D. Germline V gives CDR1 SGHRS, CDR2 YFSETQ. V was cut by 0 bases and J by 5 bases, with 9 bases left in between. The CDR3 spans 13 residues. The CDR3 DNA reads TGCGCCAGCAGCTTGGCGGTTGGGAACGAGCAGTACTTC. Protein: CASSLAVGNEQYF.

The chain combines TRBV18 with TRBJ2-5, with 10 bases aligning to TRBD2. There are 16 residues in the CDR3. The V gene end was trimmed by 2 bases and the J gene end by 4 bases; junction bases not matched to a gene: 7. Per germline, CDR1 KGHSH and CDR2 LQKENI. The CDR3 DNA reads as TGTGCCAGCTCACCAATAGGGGCTAGCGGGGGAGAGACCCAGTACTTC. This sequence encodes CASSPIGASGGETQYF.

This clone was seen more than once but under ten times. The rearrangement links TRBV18 to TRBJ1-5; a weak D match, TRBD1 (6 bases). Germline lookup yields CDR1 KGHSH and CDR2 LQKENI. V was clipped by 5 bases and J by 10 bases, with 18 bases between them. This CDR3 spans 14 amino acids. The CDR3 nucleotides are TGTGCCAGCTCAGACCGGGACACCATGTTACCCCAGCATTTT. As protein: CASSDRDTMLPQHF.

The V gene is TRBV30, the J gene TRBJ2-5; D call uncertain. CDR3 length equals 12 residues. CDR1 GTSNPN and CDR2 SVGIG come from the germline V gene (reference sequence). V lost 4 bases, J lost 6 bases, and 12 bases lay in between. This CDR3 is CAWTGPSKTQYF. In nucleotides, the CDR3 is TGTGCCTGGACCGGTCCAAGTAAGACCCAGTACTTC.

As for this clone: The sample holds other DNA sequences that translate to the same CDR3. V usage is TRBV7-2 and J usage is TRBJ2-2; no clear D gene. Germline V CDR1 and CDR2: SGHTA, FQGNSA. V was clipped by 3 bases and J by 2 bases, with 7 bases between them. CDR3 length equals 14 residues. CDR3 amino acids: CASSLQPNTGELFF. The CDR3 DNA reads as TGTGCCAGCAGCTTGCAGCCTAACACCGGGGAGCTGTTTTTT.

The chain carries TRBV2 and TRBJ2-1; D not certain. Germline values: CDR1 SNHLY, CDR2 FYNNEI. This CDR3 is 12 amino acids long. V was trimmed by 6 bases and J by 7 bases, leaving 10 bases between them. As DNA, the CDR3 is TGTGCCAGCAGCCGGTTGGGGAATGAGCAGTTCTTC. It translates to CASSRLGNEQFF. Drawing the rest from reference TRBV2 and TRBJ2-1, the complete variable domain is EPEVTQTPSHQVTQMGQEVILRCVPISNHLYFYWYRQILGQKVEFLVSFYNNEISEKSEIFDDQFSVERPDGSNFTLKIRSTKLEDSAMYFCASSRLGNEQFFGPGTRLTVL.

The chain uses TRBV10-3 and TRBJ1-3; the D is unclear. This CDR3 spans 17 amino acids. CDR1 and CDR2 (germline): ENHRY, SYGVKD. V lost 3 bases, J lost 0 bases, and 15 bases lay in between. For the CDR3, the DNA is TGTGCCATCAGTGAAACTTTTTCAGGACCCTCTGGAAACACCATATATTTT. Encoded protein: CAISETFSGPSGNTIYF.

Worth noting for this clone: The same CDR3 is also encoded by other DNA sequences in this sample. J is TRBJ2-2 and V is TRBV7-8; D unresolved. The V and J ends lost 1 base and 1 base respectively, with 4 bases between them. CDR1 and CDR2 from the germline V gene are SGHVS and FQNEAQ. The CDR3 runs to 14 residues. Here the CDR3 DNA reads TGTGCCAGCAGCTTAGTGGGGAACACCGGGGAGCTGTTTTTT. Amino acid sequence: CASSLVGNTGELFF.

The chain employs TRBV30 and TRBJ1-1; weak D call: TRBD1 (5 bases). The CDR3 is 10 amino acids. Looked up from germline, CDR1 is GTSNPN and CDR2 is SVGIG (reference sequence). Deletions cut 6 bases from V and 5 bases from J, with 7 bases between. CDR3 DNA: TGTGCCTGTTGGGGGACTGAAGCTTTCTTT. It translates to CACWGTEAFF.

The chain joins TRBV15 to TRBJ1-4, with 8 bases identical to TRBD1. Germline V gene data show CDR1 as LNHNV and CDR2 as YYDKDF (reference sequence). V lost 6 bases and J lost 5; bases outside the gene matches: 11. This CDR3 has 16 residues. The CDR3 sequence is CATRQKTGGKNEKLFF. The CDR3 bases are TGTGCCACCAGGCAGAAAACAGGGGGAAAAAATGAAAAACTGTTTTTT.

The V gene is TRBV5-1, the J gene TRBJ2-7; weak D call: TRBD2 (6 bases). The V end lost 3 bases, the J end lost 6 bases, and 19 bases lay between the germline ends. This CDR3 is 15 amino acids long. CDR1 SGHRS and CDR2 YFSETQ come from the germline V gene. The CDR3 DNA is TGCGCCAGCAGCTCCTACCCCGGGGGTCGAGGCGAGCAGTACTTC. It is translated as CASSSYPGGRGEQYF.